Below are 7 T cell receptor beta chains sequenced from a single sample in a study of T cell responses to AZD1222 COVID-19 vaccine. Data came from immunoSEQ multiplex PCR; TCRdb stores just in-frame clones and leaves some out. The sample lists 150,000 to 200,000 clones; over 80% were seen once. The material was peripheral blood, obtained on day 0 of AZD1222 vaccination. The source of these receptors is an adult in good health.

This clone was detected once. The chain is built from TRBV5-6 and TRBJ1-4; no reliable D call. There are 15 residues in the CDR3. The V and J ends lost 0 bases and 3 bases respectively, with 9 bases between them. Germline CDR1 reads SGHDT; CDR2 reads YYEEEE. The CDR3 loop is CASSLALSPNEKLFF. The CDR3 DNA follows: TGTGCCAGCAGCTTGGCCCTCAGCCCTAATGAAAAACTGTTTTTT.

The rearrangement joins TRBV5-5 to TRBJ1-1, with D unresolved. Germline assignment: CDR1 SGHKS and CDR2 YYEKEE (reference sequence). The CDR3 contains 16 residues. V was pared by 2 bases and J by 2 bases, with 16 bases between. In DNA form, the CDR3 reads TGTGCCAGCAGCTTAGATCGGACGGGATTCAACACTGAAGCTTTCTTT. Translating gives CASSLDRTGFNTEAFF.

The chain links TRBV29-1 to TRBJ1-2; D is possibly TRBD1 (5 bases). CDR3 size: 12 residues. V was trimmed by 4 bases and J by 7 bases, leaving 13 bases between them. Germline CDR1 and CDR2: SQVTM and ANQGSEA. CDR3 in DNA: TGCAGCGTTGTTAGGGGAATGGTTGGCTACACCTTC. Amino acids: CSVVRGMVGYTF.

The chain uses TRBV5-1 and TRBJ1-3; 11 bases match TRBD1. Germline lookup yields CDR1 SGHRS and CDR2 YFSETQ. V was clipped by 2 bases and J by 1 base; unmatched bases: 5. This CDR3 has 17 amino acids. CDR3 region: CASSFGTGGLSGNTIYF. CDR3 in DNA: TGCGCCAGCAGCTTCGGGACAGGGGGTCTATCTGGAAACACCATATATTTT.

V and J are TRBV5-8 and TRBJ2-3, with D hard to call. CDR3 length: 13 amino acids. Germline V gives CDR1 SGHTS, CDR2 YDEGEE. The ends were cut back, 0 bases at V and 5 bases at J, with 7 bases in the middle. The CDR3 nucleotides are TGTGCCAGCAGCTTGGAGGGTAAAGATACGCAGTATTTT. Residues: CASSLEGKDTQYF.

This chain joins TRBV27 and TRBJ2-2; tentative D call: TRBD1 (5 bases). This CDR3 region has 16 residues. Germline V gene sequence: CDR1 MNHEY, CDR2 SMNVEV (reference sequence). Trimming took off 5 bases at V and 4 bases at J, with 17 bases between the two ends. The CDR3 sequence: CASSPRQTGFTGELFF. The CDR3 DNA is TGTGCCAGCAGTCCACGACAAACAGGATTCACCGGGGAGCTGTTTTTT.

The rearrangement links TRBV24-1 to TRBJ2-1; 9 nucleotides align to TRBD1. CDR3 length equals 15 residues. Trimming cost V 5 bases and J 6 bases; bases outside gene matches: 7. Germline V lookup: CDR1 KGHDR, CDR2 SFDVKD. The DNA for the CDR3 is TGTGCCACCAGTGGACCGGGACAGGGTATCAATGAGCAGTTCTTC. Protein: CATSGPGQGINEQFF.